This T cell receptor (beta chain) was obtained from a study of T-cell reconstitution after alpha-beta-depleted transplantation in children. Preparation of the TCRbeta library used unique molecular identifiers. TCRdb re-derived calls from the PCR reads in MiXCR, one entry per CDR3 protein. This sample yields roughly 490,000 distinct CDR3 sequences, of which about 10% are seen a single time; 13% to 15% belongs to the top ten. CDR3 size: 16 residues. The V gene's germline CDR1 is MDHEN and CDR2 SYDVKM. The V end lost 2 bases, the J end lost 5 bases, and 17 bases lay between the germline ends. Findings and limits, study-wide: The origin of alpha-beta T cells about two months after transplant was reportedly several hundred expanded graft clones. At one year after transplant, newly produced T cells mostly accounted for T-cell counts and diversity. Day-60 TCRbeta diversity that was high in some patients was derived from surviving recipient T cells and thymic progenitors.

Turning to this clonotype: Its antigen is unidentified.

Sequencing was performed on PBMCs, mostly from graft donor cells, taken 180 days after TCRalphabeta/CD19-depleted stem cell transplant. V gene TRBV28 combines with J gene TRBJ2-3, with D perhaps TRBD1 (5 bases). This TCR derives from a female patient aged 2-9 years who had a stem cell transplant for aplastic anemia, so the T cells may come from the graft donor. The CDR3 DNA reads as TGTGCCAGCAGTTTACCCAGCTACAACAGGCTAGATACGCAGTATTTT. The encoded protein is CASSLPSYNRLDTQYF.